The 9 T cell receptor beta chains below were found in one sample sequenced in a study of blood T cell repertoires in COVID-19. Profiled with immunoSEQ multiplex PCR; TCRdb holds only in-frame clones, not every one. The repertoire holds roughly 120,000 clones, approximately 90% seen once, with approximately 2% in the top ten. Sequencing was done on a sample of peripheral blood. The receptor set was obtained from a man over 45 with COVID-19, enrolled during active disease.

This clone came up once. The chain is built from TRBV7-3 and TRBJ2-7, with 7 bases aligning to TRBD2. Germline V CDR1 and CDR2: SGHTA, FQGTGA. V shed 5 bases and J 1 base; nucleotides not matched to a gene: 14. There are 17 residues in the CDR3. The chain's CDR3 is CASSVPPCGRRSYEQYV. For the CDR3, the DNA is TGTGCCAGCAGCGTCCCCCCCTGCGGGAGACGATCCTACGAGCAGTACGTC.

The chain combines TRBV19 with TRBJ1-2; no firm D call. The V and J ends lost 7 bases and 0 bases respectively, with 3 bases between them. The length of the CDR3 is 11 residues. In germline, CDR1 is LNHDA, CDR2 SQIVND (reference sequence). This CDR3 reads CASTANYGYTF. The CDR3 DNA follows: TGTGCCAGTACCGCTAACTATGGCTACACCTTC.

This clone was seen only once. V gene TRBV5-1 combines with J gene TRBJ2-1, with 7 bases lining up with TRBD1. Per the germline V gene, CDR1 is SGHRS and CDR2 is YFSETQ. J was trimmed by 9 bases and V by 0 bases; bases with no gene match: 3. There are 13 residues in the CDR3. The CDR3 DNA sequence: TGCGCCAGCAGCTTGGCACAGGGGTTTGAGCAGTTCTTC. It yields the protein CASSLAQGFEQFF.

The V and J genes are TRBV4-2 and TRBJ2-5; a possible D gene is TRBD1 (6 bases). The V gene lost 1 base and the J gene lost 3 bases, with 12 bases spanning the gap. The CDR3 loop spans 15 amino acids. CDR1 and CDR2 (germline): LGHNA, YNFKEQ. Here the CDR3 reads CASSQVWTVKETQYF. The CDR3 nucleotides read TGTGCCAGCAGCCAAGTCTGGACAGTCAAAGAGACCCAGTACTTC.

This chain links TRBV28 with TRBJ2-1; 7 positions agree with TRBD2. This CDR3 region has 15 residues. V shed 6 bases and J 6 bases; nucleotides not matched to a gene: 11. Per germline, CDR1 MDHEN and CDR2 SYDVKM. CDR3 protein: CASSLPGTNLNEQFF. The CDR3 DNA is TGTGCCAGCAGCCTCCCCGGGACTAATCTCAATGAGCAGTTCTTC.

The chain couples TRBV29-1 to TRBJ1-2, with 7 positions matching TRBD1. V dropped 6 bases and J dropped 4; count of bases not matched to a gene: 2. The CDR3 runs to 11 residues. CDR1 and CDR2 (germline): SQVTM, ANQGSEA. The chain's CDR3 is CSVGQTYGYTF. The CDR3 DNA follows: TGCAGCGTGGGACAGACCTATGGCTACACCTTC.

The rearrangement links TRBV5-1 to TRBJ1-3; D is possibly TRBD1 (6 bases). Trimming took off 3 bases at V and 4 bases at J, with 17 bases between the two ends. The germline V gene has CDR1 SGHRS and CDR2 YFSETQ. The CDR3 extends over 16 amino acids. CDR3 loop: CASSSREGGLGNTIYF. For the CDR3, the DNA is TGCGCCAGCAGCTCCCGAGAAGGGGGATTAGGAAACACCATATATTTT.

The chain carries TRBV6-5 and TRBJ1-6, with 10 nucleotides matching TRBD1. CDR1 is MNHEY, CDR2 SVGAGI, per germline. Germline trimming cut 3 bases from V and 8 bases from J; bases unmatched to any gene: 4. The CDR3 length is 15 residues. CDR3 residues: CASSYRQGAHSPLHF. CDR3 in DNA: TGTGCCAGCAGTTATCGACAGGGGGCTCATTCACCCCTCCACTTT.

The V and J genes are TRBV3-1 (or the pseudogene TRBV3-2) and TRBJ1-2; D is unclear. V was pared by 1 base and J by 7 bases, with 7 bases between. Per the germline V gene, CDR1 is LGHDT and CDR2 is YNNKEL (reference sequence). CDR3 length equals 12 residues. Here the CDR3 reads CASSQGSGGYTF. The CDR3 nucleotides read TGTGCCAGCAGCCAAGGTTCCGGTGGCTACACCTTC.